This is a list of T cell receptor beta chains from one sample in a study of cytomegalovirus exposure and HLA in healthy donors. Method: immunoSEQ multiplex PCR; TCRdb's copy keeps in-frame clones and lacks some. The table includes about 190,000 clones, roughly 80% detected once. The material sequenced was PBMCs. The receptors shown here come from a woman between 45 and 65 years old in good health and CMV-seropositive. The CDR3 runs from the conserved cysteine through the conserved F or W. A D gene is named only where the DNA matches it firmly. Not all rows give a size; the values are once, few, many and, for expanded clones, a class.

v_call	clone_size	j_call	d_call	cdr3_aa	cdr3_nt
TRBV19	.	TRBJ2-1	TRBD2	CASRLAGYNEQFF	TGTGCCAGCAGACTAGCGGGGTACAATGAGCAGTTCTTC
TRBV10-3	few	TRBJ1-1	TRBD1	CAINRQDRGTEAFF	TGTGCCATCAACAGACAGGACAGGGGGACTGAAGCTTTCTTT
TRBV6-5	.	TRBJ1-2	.	CASSYSKEKGYTF	TGTGCCAGCAGTTACTCGAAGGAGAAAGGCTACACCTTC
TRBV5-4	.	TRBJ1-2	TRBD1	CASSGGQGDGGYTF	TGTGCCAGCAGCGGAGGACAGGGGGATGGTGGCTACACCTTC
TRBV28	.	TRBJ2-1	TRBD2	CASSLRGGRDEQFF	TGTGCCAGCAGTTTGCGGGGGGGTCGCGATGAGCAGTTCTTC
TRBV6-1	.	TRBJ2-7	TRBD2	CASSEAVRPSGGASEQYF	TGTGCCAGCAGTGAAGCAGTCCGCCCTAGCGGGGGGGCTAGCGAGCAGTACTTC
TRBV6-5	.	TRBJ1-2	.	CASSYTQGGYTF	TGTGCCAGCAGTTACACCCAGGGTGGCTACACCTTC
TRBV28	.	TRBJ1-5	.	CASSPGGDGQPQHF	TGTGCCAGCAGTCCAGGAGGGGACGGGCAGCCCCAGCATTTT
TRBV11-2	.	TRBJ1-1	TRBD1	CASSLDPGGTEAFF	TGTGCCAGCAGCTTAGATCCAGGGGGCACTGAAGCTTTCTTT
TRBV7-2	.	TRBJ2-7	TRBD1	CASSSDRGEQYF	TGTGCCAGCAGCTCAGACAGGGGTGAGCAGTACTTC
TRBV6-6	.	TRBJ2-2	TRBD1	CASSYEGADTGELFF	TGTGCCAGCAGTTATGAGGGGGCCGACACCGGGGAGCTGTTTTTT
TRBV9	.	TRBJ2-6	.	CASSPGHLSGANVLTF	TGTGCCAGCAGCCCCGGACATCTCTCTGGGGCCAACGTCCTGACTTTC
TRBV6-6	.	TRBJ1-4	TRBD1	CASRDSGGFDKLFF	TGTGCCAGCAGGGATTCAGGGGGGTTTGATAAACTGTTTTTT